This T cell receptor beta chain was retrieved from a study of T cell changes during pregnancy in multiple sclerosis. TCRdb keeps only in-frame clones here, not all; method: immunoSEQ multiplex PCR. Found here are tens of thousands of clones, approximately 92% of them singletons; the top ten hold less than 2%. The germline V gene has CDR1 LNHNV and CDR2 YYDKDF (reference sequence). This CDR3 is built from 16 residues. Trimming at V came to 2 bases and at J to 3 bases, leaving 5 bases not matched to a gene. The starting material was peripheral blood, obtained in the third trimester of pregnancy. The chain is built from TRBV15 and TRBJ2-2; 8 nucleotides match TRBD2. The clonotype originates from a female donor in good health, enrolled as a control in a pregnancy study. The CDR3 is CATSRKRGFDTGELFF. In DNA, the CDR3 is TGTGCCACCAGCAGAAAGCGGGGGTTCGACACCGGGGAGCTGTTTTTT.